This TCR beta chain was documented in a study of shared clonotypes between healthy human individuals. Libraries were prepared by immunoSEQ multiplex PCR; TCRdb keeps only in-frame clonotypes and omits some of them. The sample shows more than 850,000 clones, about 84% of them seen only once. Germline V CDR1 and CDR2: SQVTM, ANQGSEA. V was clipped by 6 bases and J by 7 bases; unmatched bases: 8. The CDR3 totals 12 residues. This TCR derives from a man between 18 and 29 years old in good health. Some clones in this sample may be carry-over from other donors' samples. The rearrangement joins TRBV29-1 to TRBJ1-1; 7 bases map to TRBD1. Sequencing was done on a sample of memory CD4+ T cells from PBMCs. Subset here: CD45RA-negative fraction. CDR3 sequence (DNA): TGCAGCGTGAGTACAGGGGCTCGTGAAGCTTTCTTT. Encoded protein: CSVSTGAREAFF.